The entry below gives a single T cell receptor beta chain sequence along with its context. This sample also contains other DNA sequences that code for the same CDR3. Between the trimmed V and J ends, which lost 4 bases and 3 bases, there was a span of 13 bases. The CDR3 is made up of 15 amino acids. From germline, CDR1 is SGHRS and CDR2 YFSETQ. The data are from a study of shared clonotypes between healthy human individuals. Assay used: immunoSEQ multiplex PCR; TCRdb lists only in-frame clones, some missing. This sample has approximately 2,300,000 clones, with just under 95% found just once. Sequencing was carried out using naive CD4+ T cells from PBMCs. Specified subset: CD45RA+ positively selected. J is TRBJ1-4 and V is TRBV5-1; TRBD1 is a possible D gene (5 bases). The receptor comes from a man between 18 and 29 years old in good health. Some clones in this sample may be carry-over from other donors' samples. The CDR3: CASSIAGTANEKLFF. The CDR3 coding sequence is TGCGCCAGCAGCATCGCCGGGACGGCTAATGAAAAACTGTTTTTT. The full variable domain, with the rest looked up from reference TRBV5-1 and TRBJ1-4, is KAGVTQTPRYLIKTRGQQVTLSCSPISGHRSVSWYQQTPGQGLQFLFEYFSETQRNKGNFPGRFSGRQFSNSRSEMNVSTLELGDSALYLCASSIAGTANEKLFFGSGTQLSVL.